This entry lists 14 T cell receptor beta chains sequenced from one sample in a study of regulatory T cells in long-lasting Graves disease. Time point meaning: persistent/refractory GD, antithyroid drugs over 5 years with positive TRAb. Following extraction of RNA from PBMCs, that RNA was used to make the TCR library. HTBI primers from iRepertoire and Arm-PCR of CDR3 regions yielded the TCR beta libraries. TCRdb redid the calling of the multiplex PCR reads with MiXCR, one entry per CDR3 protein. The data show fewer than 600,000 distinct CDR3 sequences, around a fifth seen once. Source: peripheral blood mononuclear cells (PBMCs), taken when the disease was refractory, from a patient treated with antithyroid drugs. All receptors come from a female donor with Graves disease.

The CDR3 loop reads CASQDRVNQPQHF. In DNA, the CDR3 is TGTGCCAGCCAGGACAGAGTCAATCAGCCCCAGCATTTT. V and J are TRBV6-1 and TRBJ1-5, with D possibly being TRBD1 (6 bases). Trimming stripped 8 bases from V and 3 bases from J, with 11 bases between. Germline V gene data show CDR1 as MNHNS and CDR2 as SASEGT. This CDR3 comprises 13 residues.

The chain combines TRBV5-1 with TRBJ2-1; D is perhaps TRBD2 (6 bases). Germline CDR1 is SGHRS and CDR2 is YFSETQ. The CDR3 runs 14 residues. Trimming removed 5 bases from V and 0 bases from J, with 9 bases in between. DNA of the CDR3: TGCGCCAGCAGTAGCGGTATCTCCTACAATGAGCAGTTCTTC. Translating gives CASSSGISYNEQFF.

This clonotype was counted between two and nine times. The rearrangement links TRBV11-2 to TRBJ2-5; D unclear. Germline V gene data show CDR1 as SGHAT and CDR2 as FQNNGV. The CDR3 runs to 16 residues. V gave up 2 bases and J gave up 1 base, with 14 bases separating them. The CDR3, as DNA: TGTGCCAGCAGCTTAATCCTCGGAGAGATCCAAGAGACCCAGTACTTC. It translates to CASSLILGEIQETQYF.

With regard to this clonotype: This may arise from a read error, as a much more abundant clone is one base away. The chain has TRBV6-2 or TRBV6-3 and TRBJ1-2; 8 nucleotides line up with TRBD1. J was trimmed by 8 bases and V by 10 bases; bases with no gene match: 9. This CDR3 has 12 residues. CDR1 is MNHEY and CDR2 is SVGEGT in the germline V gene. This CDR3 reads CANRGQVGGYTF. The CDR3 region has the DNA TGTGCCAACAGGGGACAGGTAGGAGGCTACACCTTC.

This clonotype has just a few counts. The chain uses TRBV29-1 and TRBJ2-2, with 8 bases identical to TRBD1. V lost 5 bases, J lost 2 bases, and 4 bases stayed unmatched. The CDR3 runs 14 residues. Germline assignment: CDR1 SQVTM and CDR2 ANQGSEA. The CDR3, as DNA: TGCAGCGTTCCCGGGACAGGAAACACCGGGGAGCTGTTTTTT. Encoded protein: CSVPGTGNTGELFF.

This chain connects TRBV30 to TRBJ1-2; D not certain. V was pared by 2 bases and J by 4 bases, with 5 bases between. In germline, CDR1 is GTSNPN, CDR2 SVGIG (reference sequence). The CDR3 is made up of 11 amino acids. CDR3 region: CAWSRTYGYTF. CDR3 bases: TGTGCCTGGAGTAGAACCTATGGCTACACCTTC.

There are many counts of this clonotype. As DNA, the CDR3 is TGTGCCAGCAGTGGGTCGGTGATTCAAGAGACCCAGTACTTC. It is translated as CASSGSVIQETQYF. This chain joins TRBV28 and TRBJ2-5; D gene uncertain. V lost 5 bases, J lost 2 bases, and 12 bases lay in between. CDR3 size: 14 residues. CDR1 is MDHEN and CDR2 is SYDVKM in the germline V gene.

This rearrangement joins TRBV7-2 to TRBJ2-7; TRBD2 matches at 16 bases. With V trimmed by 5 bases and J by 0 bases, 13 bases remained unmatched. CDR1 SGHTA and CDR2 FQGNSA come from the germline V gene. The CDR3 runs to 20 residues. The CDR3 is CASSPRGWGLAGGSSYEQYF. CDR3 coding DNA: TGTGCCAGCAGCCCCCGCGGCTGGGGACTAGCGGGAGGGTCCTCCTACGAGCAGTACTTC.

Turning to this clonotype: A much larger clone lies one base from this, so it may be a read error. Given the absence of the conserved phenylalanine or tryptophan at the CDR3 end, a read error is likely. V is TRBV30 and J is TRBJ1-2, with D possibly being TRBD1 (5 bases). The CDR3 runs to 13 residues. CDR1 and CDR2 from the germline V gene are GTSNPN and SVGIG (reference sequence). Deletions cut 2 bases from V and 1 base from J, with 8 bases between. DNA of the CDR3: TGTGCCTGGAGTACACAGGTTAACTATGGCTACACCTCC. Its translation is CAWSTQVNYGYTS.

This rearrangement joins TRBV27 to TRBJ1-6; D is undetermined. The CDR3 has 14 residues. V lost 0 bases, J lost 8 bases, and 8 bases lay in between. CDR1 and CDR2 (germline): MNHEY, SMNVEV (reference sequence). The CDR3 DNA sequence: TGTGCCAGCAGTTTATCCCAGCCTTATTCACCCCTCCACTTT. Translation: CASSLSQPYSPLHF.

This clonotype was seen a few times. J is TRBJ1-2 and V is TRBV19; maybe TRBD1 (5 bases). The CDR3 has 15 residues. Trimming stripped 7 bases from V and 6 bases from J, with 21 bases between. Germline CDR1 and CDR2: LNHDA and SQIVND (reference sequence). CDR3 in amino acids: CASTRGGAESNGYTF. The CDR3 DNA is TGTGCCAGTACACGTGGTGGGGCGGAGAGTAATGGCTACACCTTC.

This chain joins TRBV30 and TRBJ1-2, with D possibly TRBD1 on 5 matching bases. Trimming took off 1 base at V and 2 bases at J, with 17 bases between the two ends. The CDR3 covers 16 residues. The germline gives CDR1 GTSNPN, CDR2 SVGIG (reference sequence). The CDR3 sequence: CAWSARVDSQNYGYTF. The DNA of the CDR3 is TGTGCCTGGAGTGCGCGGGTCGACAGCCAGAACTATGGCTACACCTTC. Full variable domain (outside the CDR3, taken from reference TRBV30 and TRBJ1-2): SQTIHQWPATLVQPVGSPLSLECTVEGTSNPNLYWYRQAAGRGLQLLFYSVGIGQISSEVPQNLSASRPQDRQFILSSKKLLLSDSGFYLCAWSARVDSQNYGYTFGSGTRLTVV.

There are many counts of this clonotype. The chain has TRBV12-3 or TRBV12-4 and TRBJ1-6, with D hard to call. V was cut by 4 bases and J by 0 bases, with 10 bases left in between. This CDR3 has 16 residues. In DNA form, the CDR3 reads TGTGCCAGCAGTTCGTGGGTTAGCTCCTATAATTCACCCCTCCACTTT. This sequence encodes CASSSWVSSYNSPLHF.

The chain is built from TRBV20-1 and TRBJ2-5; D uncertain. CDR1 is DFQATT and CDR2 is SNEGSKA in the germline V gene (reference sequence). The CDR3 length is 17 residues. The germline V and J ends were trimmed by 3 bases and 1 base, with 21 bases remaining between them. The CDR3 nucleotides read TGCAGTGCTAGGGCATACTCACAAGGTGGCCCCCAAGAGACCCAGTACTTC. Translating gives CSARAYSQGGPQETQYF.